Presented here are 22 T cell receptor beta chains from one specimen sequenced in a study of graft-versus-host responses after intestinal transplantation. The data were produced by immunoSEQ multiplex PCR, yet TCRdb's version contains in-frame clones alone and is incomplete. The sample comprises roughly 81,000 clones, approximately 78% of which are singletons, and 0.8% to 0.9% rests with the top ten. No antigen has been identified for these receptors. Sequenced material: unstimulated CD4+ T cells sorted from spleen or lymph node cells, taken before intestinal transplant. The source is a human donor who received an intestinal transplant.

The gene calls are TRBV7-2 and TRBJ2-1, with 8 bases matching TRBD2. The germline V gene encodes CDR1 SGHTA and CDR2 FQGNSA. V trimming: 2 bases; J trimming: 5 bases; junction bases outside the gene matches: 8. This CDR3 has 16 residues. The CDR3 DNA is TGTGCCAGCAGCTTAAGAGCGGGACTAGGGCACAATGAGCAGTTCTTC. Protein: CASSLRAGLGHNEQFF.

This rearrangement joins TRBV27 to TRBJ2-4; TRBD2 aligns across 10 bases. CDR1 MNHEY and CDR2 SMNVEV come from the germline V gene (reference sequence). Unmatched junction bases numbered 8, after V lost 6 bases and J lost 0 bases. The CDR3 spans 17 residues. CDR3 DNA sequence: TGTGCCAGCAGGCTAGCGGGAGAAAAGCTAGCCAAAAACATTCAGTACTTC. The encoded protein is CASRLAGEKLAKNIQYF.

CDR3 sequence (DNA): TGTGCCAGCAGTTCCACAGTCTACCTATACAATGAGCAGTTCTTC. It is translated as CASSSTVYLYNEQFF. This chain uses TRBV28 with TRBJ2-1; D gene unclear. The CDR3 contains 15 residues. Trimming left V 4 bases short and J 4 bases short, with 14 bases between. Germline V lookup: CDR1 MDHEN, CDR2 SYDVKM.

J is TRBJ1-2 and V is TRBV19; 10 bases fit TRBD1. V gave up 5 bases and J gave up 4 bases; unmatched junction bases: 10. Germline V gives CDR1 LNHDA, CDR2 SQIVND (reference sequence). The CDR3 spans 16 residues. The CDR3 here is CASSPLGQGTSYGYTF. The CDR3 region has the DNA TGTGCCAGTAGTCCCTTGGGACAGGGGACAAGCTATGGCTACACCTTC.

This chain connects TRBV11-2 to TRBJ2-5, with TRBD2 as a possible D gene (7 bases). Trimming pared 4 bases from V and 5 bases from J, leaving 20 bases between. CDR3 size: 16 residues. CDR1 and CDR2 from the germline V gene are SGHAT and FQNNGV. This CDR3 reads CASSWGEGRGRETQYF. CDR3 bases: TGTGCCAGCAGCTGGGGGGAGGGGCGGGGGCGCGAGACCCAGTACTTC.

V is TRBV5-1 and J is TRBJ1-6; 7 bases line up with TRBD1. This CDR3 comprises 16 residues. The germline CDR1 and CDR2 sequences are SGHRS and YFSETQ. J lost 6 bases, V lost 0 bases, and 6 bases had no gene match. The CDR3 coding sequence is TGCGCCAGCAGCTTGGCCCAGACAGGGAGTAATTCACCCCTCCACTTT. This encodes CASSLAQTGSNSPLHF.

This sequence joins TRBV6-5 and TRBJ1-4, with D unclear. The V end lost 2 bases, the J end lost 7 bases, and 14 bases lay between the germline ends. Looked up from germline, CDR1 is MNHEY and CDR2 is SVGAGI. The CDR3 runs to 15 residues. The CDR3 region has the DNA TGTGCCAGCAGTTACACCCGAGGAGGACGTGAAAAACTGTTTTTT. Protein: CASSYTRGGREKLFF.

The chain recombines TRBV27 with TRBJ1-1, with 7 bases identical to TRBD1. The CDR3 length is 13 residues. Germline loops: CDR1 MNHEY, CDR2 SMNVEV (reference sequence). V lost 2 bases to trimming and J lost 4 bases; unmatched junction nucleotides: 1. Written as DNA, the CDR3 is TGTGCCAGCAGTTTAAACAGGGGCACTGAAGCTTTCTTT. This gives the protein CASSLNRGTEAFF.

The DNA for the CDR3 is TGTGCCAGCAGCTTAGGGGAATGGGCTAGCGAATACAATGAGCAGTTCTTC. Amino acid sequence: CASSLGEWASEYNEQFF. V gene TRBV7-9 combines with J gene TRBJ2-1, with D possibly being TRBD2 (6 bases). The CDR3 consists of 17 residues. Germline V CDR1 and CDR2: SEHNR, FQNEAQ (reference sequence). V gave up 1 base and J gave up 4 bases, with 17 bases separating them.

The chain uses TRBV19 and TRBJ1-5; perhaps TRBD1 as D (6 bases). This CDR3 region has 15 residues. CDR1 LNHDA and CDR2 SQIVND come from the germline V gene (reference sequence). The germline V and J ends were trimmed by 1 base and 7 bases, with 14 bases remaining between them. The CDR3 is CASSIAFSGAQPQHF. The CDR3 bases are TGTGCCAGTAGTATAGCTTTTTCAGGGGCCCAGCCCCAGCATTTT.

The chain employs TRBV27 and TRBJ2-3; possibly TRBD1 for D (5 bases). V lost 2 bases, J lost 4 bases, and 16 bases lay in between. Germline loops: CDR1 MNHEY, CDR2 SMNVEV (reference sequence). The CDR3 runs 16 residues. Here the CDR3 DNA reads TGTGCCAGCAGTTTAGGGGCCGCAAGGTGGGCAGATACGCAGTATTTT. Protein: CASSLGAARWADTQYF.

The CDR3 is CASSMTGPSKNIQYF. The CDR3 DNA reads TGCGCCAGCAGTATGACAGGACCATCCAAAAACATTCAGTACTTC. The rearrangement joins TRBV5-1 to TRBJ2-4, with D perhaps matching TRBD1 (6 bases). Germline CDR1 is SGHRS and CDR2 is YFSETQ. The V and J ends lost 5 bases and 2 bases respectively, with 14 bases between them. This CDR3 is 15 amino acids long. The complete variable domain, with remaining parts taken from reference TRBV5-1 and TRBJ2-4, reads KAGVTQTPRYLIKTRGQQVTLSCSPISGHRSVSWYQQTPGQGLQFLFEYFSETQRNKGNFPGRFSGRQFSNSRSEMNVSTLELGDSALYLCASSMTGPSKNIQYFGAGTRLSVL.

The chain employs TRBV9 and TRBJ2-2, with unresolved D. The CDR3 loop spans 13 amino acids. The germline CDR1 and CDR2 sequences are SGDLS and YYNGEE. The V and J ends lost 1 base and 5 bases respectively, with 6 bases between them. The CDR3 bases are TGTGCCAGCAGCGTACGGGTTACCGGGGAGCTGTTTTTT. Its protein is CASSVRVTGELFF.

In its sample, this clone was seen once. The chain combines TRBV6-6 with TRBJ1-6; D is unresolved. Germline V CDR1 and CDR2: MNHNY, SVGAGI (reference sequence). The CDR3 is 15 amino acids. V was trimmed by 2 bases and J by 6 bases, leaving 11 bases between them. The CDR3 is CASSYPAVTNSPLHF. The CDR3 nucleotides are TGTGCCAGCAGTTACCCCGCGGTCACTAATTCACCCCTCCACTTT.

This chain links TRBV18 with TRBJ1-4; 8 bases are shared with TRBD1. The CDR3 sequence is 15 residues long. In germline, CDR1 is KGHSH, CDR2 LQKENI. The J segment lost 7 bases and the V segment lost 5 bases, leaving 9 bases of the junction unmatched. CDR3 protein: CASSAQGAPGEKLFF. In DNA, the CDR3 is TGTGCCAGCTCAGCCCAGGGGGCGCCGGGTGAAAAACTGTTTTTT.

This clone was found a few times. V and J are TRBV30 and TRBJ1-1; perhaps TRBD1 as D (5 bases). There are 13 residues in the CDR3. The ends were cut back, 4 bases at V and 1 base at J, with 10 bases in the middle. Looked up from germline, CDR1 is GTSNPN and CDR2 is SVGIG (reference sequence). The CDR3 loop is CAWKQGANTEAFF. The CDR3 nucleotides are TGTGCCTGGAAGCAGGGTGCGAACACTGAAGCTTTCTTT.

The chain combines TRBV30 with TRBJ2-1; possibly TRBD2 for D (6 bases). V was clipped by 0 bases and J by 2 bases, with 14 bases between them. Looked up from germline, CDR1 is GTSNPN and CDR2 is SVGIG (reference sequence). The length of the CDR3 is 16 residues. DNA for the CDR3: TGTGCCTGGAGTGTTTCCGGCGGGGCGCCCTACAATGAGCAGTTCTTC. Encoded protein: CAWSVSGGAPYNEQFF.

The rearrangement uses TRBV6-5 and TRBJ2-7, with 10 nucleotides matching TRBD1. V shed 8 bases and J 3 bases; nucleotides not matched to a gene: 7. Germline CDR1 reads MNHEY; CDR2 reads SVGAGI. There are 14 residues in the CDR3. Here the CDR3 DNA reads TGTGCCAGCGGGGGGCGGACAGGGGGCTACGAGCAGTACTTC. Its translation: CASGGRTGGYEQYF.

This chain joins TRBV7-9 and TRBJ2-7; tentatively, D is TRBD1 (6 bases). V lost 5 bases and J lost 4, with 9 bases in between. Looked up from germline, CDR1 is SEHNR and CDR2 is FQNEAQ (reference sequence). CDR3 length: 12 residues. The CDR3 loop reads CASSQTGYEQYF. For the CDR3, the DNA is TGTGCCAGCAGCCAAACAGGGTACGAGCAGTACTTC. The whole variable domain, remainder taken from reference TRBV7-9 and TRBJ2-7, is DTGVSQNPRHKITKRGQNVTFRCDPISEHNRLYWYRQTLGQGPEFLTYFQNEAQLEKSRLLSDRFSAERPKGSFSTLEIQRTEQGDSAMYLCASSQTGYEQYFGPGTRLTVT.

V and J are TRBV4-1 and TRBJ2-7, with D unresolved. Germline CDR1 is MGHRA and CDR2 is YSYEKL. The CDR3 contains 13 residues. The V end was cut by 2 bases, the J end by 4 bases, with 9 bases between. The CDR3 spells CASSQRFGYEQYF. The CDR3 bases are TGCGCCAGCAGCCAAAGATTCGGGTACGAGCAGTACTTC.

V gene TRBV19 combines with J gene TRBJ2-7; the match to TRBD1 covers 9 bases. The CDR3 spans 15 residues. Per germline, CDR1 LNHDA and CDR2 SQIVND (reference sequence). Trimming took 6 bases from V and 2 from J; bases not matched to a gene: 8. The CDR3 DNA sequence: TGTGCCAGTAGCCTAGGACAGGGGATAACCTACGAGCAGTACTTC. As protein: CASSLGQGITYEQYF. Variable domain in full (rest from reference TRBV19 and TRBJ2-7): DGGITQSPKYLFRKEGQNVTLSCEQNLNHDAMYWYRQDPGQGLRLIYYSQIVNDFQKGDIAEGYSVSREKKESFPLTVTSAQKNPTAFYLCASSLGQGITYEQYFGPGTRLTVT.

The chain is built from TRBV4-1 and TRBJ2-5; 7 bases map to TRBD1. There are 18 residues in the CDR3. Germline V CDR1 and CDR2: MGHRA, YSYEKL. V trimming: 0 bases; J trimming: 7 bases; junction bases outside the gene matches: 17. CDR3 sequence: CASSQDHFGQAPVGTQYF. As DNA, the CDR3 is TGCGCCAGCAGCCAAGACCACTTTGGACAGGCCCCCGTTGGGACCCAGTACTTC.